Below, 22 T cell receptor delta chains from the same sample are listed, as sequenced in a study of γδ T cells in repeated Plasmodium falciparum infection. TCRdb reapplied CATT to the multiplex PCR reads. Of 50,000 to 65,000 delta-chain clones detected, 1.7% appear once; the ten largest clones hold approximately 16%. Vgamma9/Vdelta2+ and Vdelta2-negative gammadelta T cells were flow-sorted from PBMC for bulk sequencing. The sequencing sample was made of gamma-delta T cells from blood. The receptors derive from a pool of human donors (malaria-infected and uninfected, not separated).

At least ten counts were recorded for this clone. The TCRdb record carries a much larger clone's protein, which differs from this DNA's translation at residue 4; a read error is the likely cause, and the protein listed here is the DNA translation. The chain recombines TRDV1 with TRDJ1; tentatively, D is TRDD3 (6 bases). Trimming pared 7 bases from V and 3 bases from J, leaving 9 bases between. CDR3 size: 12 residues. Germline V lookup: CDR1 TSWWSYY, CDR2 QGS. Written as DNA, the CDR3 is TGTGCTCTTGAGATGGGGGCCGATAAACTCATCTTT. It codes for CALEMGADKLIF.

This clone appeared many times. This likely stems from a read error, as it lies one base from a far larger clone. The rearrangement uses TRDV1 and TRDJ1, with TRDD3 matching over 11 bases. TCRdb records no J gene; here it was assigned by comparing the DNA to germline. Germline loops: CDR1 TSWWSYY, CDR2 QGS. The CDR3 covers 16 residues. The CDR3 region has the DNA TGTGCCCTTGGGGCCGGCCTGGGGGATACATTCAACAAACTCATCTTT. Translation: CALGAGLGDTFNKLIF.

Remarks on this clone: Germline and junction disagree at one end, which may indicate a read error. The chain is built from TRDV3 and TRDJ1; 13 positions agree with TRDD3. In germline, CDR1 is TVYSNPD, CDR2 GDNSRS (reference sequence). The CDR3 is 19 amino acids. CDR3 sequence (DNA): TGTGCCTTTAAACACCGGTATTACTGGGGGATACGCTCGTCCGATAAGCTCATCTTT. Encoded protein: CAFKHRYYWGIRSSDKLIF.

This clone came up a few times. TCRdb shows a much larger clone's protein in place of this DNA's translation, and the two differ at residues 8 and 12, likely through a read error; the protein shown is translated from the DNA. The gene calls are TRDV3 and TRDJ1, with 9 bases aligning to TRDD3. The J gene is not listed in TCRdb, so it was assigned here from a DNA match to germline. Germline assignment: CDR1 TVYSNPD and CDR2 GDNSRS (reference sequence). V lost 4 bases, J lost 8 bases, and 32 bases stayed unmatched. The length of the CDR3 is 20 residues. The CDR3 sequence is CAWRNPSLTGGHVHRGKLIF. In nucleotides, the CDR3 is TGTGCCTGGAGAAACCCTTCCCTCACTGGGGGACACGTCCACCGGGGAAAACTCATCTTT.

Relative to its sample, this clone is medium-sized. A single base separates this from a much larger clone, so it may be a read error. At the DNA level, this CDR3 is encoded by other sequences in the same sample as well. The chain employs TRDV1 and TRDJ1; D unresolved. V was cut by 4 bases and J by 1 base, with 7 bases left in between. Looked up from germline, CDR1 is TSWWSYY and CDR2 is QGS. The CDR3 contains 13 residues. CDR3 sequence: CALGALTTDKLIF. The CDR3 DNA is TGTGCTCTTGGGGCACTAACCACCGATAAACTCATCTTT.

In its sample, this clone was seen many times. This sample also contains other DNA sequences that code for the same CDR3. The chain joins TRDV1 to TRDJ1; 10 bases are shared with TRDD3. Germline V gene sequence: CDR1 TSWWSYY, CDR2 QGS. V was pared by 2 bases and J by 0 bases, with 21 bases of the junction left unmatched. CDR3 size: 22 residues. CDR3 coding DNA: TGTGCTCTTGGGGAATGGCATTTCCTACCTCTGGGGGATAGGGGCTACACCGATAAACTCATCTTT. Protein sequence: CALGEWHFLPLGDRGYTDKLIF.

This clone was recorded at least ten times. The translation of this DNA and the TCRdb protein of a much larger clone differ at residue 14, probably owing to a read error; the protein shown here is translated from the DNA. The chain uses TRDV1 and TRDJ1; unclear D gene. The CDR3 is 16 amino acids. The germline gives CDR1 TSWWSYY, CDR2 QGS. The CDR3 spells CALGEPRWTNTDKPIF. Here the CDR3 DNA reads TGTGCTCTTGGGGAACCGAGATGGACAAACACCGATAAACCCATCTTT.

This rearrangement joins TRDV1 to TRDJ1, with TRDD3 matching 7 bases. Here the J gene came from matching the DNA to germline, since TCRdb omits it. The V and J ends lost 4 bases and 0 bases, in that order; junction bases with no gene match: 5. Germline V CDR1 and CDR2: TSWWSYY, QGS. CDR3 length equals 15 residues. Here the CDR3 reads CALGANWGNTDKLIF. The DNA of the CDR3 is TGTGCTCTTGGGGCTAACTGGGGAAACACCGATAAACTCATCTTT.

The table lists this clone with a few counts. The protein in TCRdb stems from a much larger clone and differs at residue 4 from this DNA's translation, likely a read error; here the protein is translated from the DNA. The chain recombines TRDV3 with TRDJ1; 8 nucleotides line up with TRDD3. Because TCRdb records no J gene, it was assigned here through a match of the DNA to germline. The CDR3 has 21 amino acids. Germline CDR1 is TVYSNPD and CDR2 is GDNSRS (reference sequence). V was pared by 4 bases and J by 5 bases, with 33 bases of the junction left unmatched. In DNA form, the CDR3 reads TGTGCCTCTGTAAAGGGGGCGTACTGGGGGGCCTCTCGCCCCCTCAAGGATAAACTCATCTTT. This encodes CASVKGAYWGASRPLKDKLIF.

In this sample, this clone turned up a few times. It is likely a read error: a sequence one base away is far more abundant. The sample carries other DNA sequences with the same CDR3. The rearrangement links TRDV3 to TRDJ1; 10 bases match TRDD3. The CDR3 extends over 18 amino acids. The germline gives CDR1 TVYSNPD, CDR2 GDNSRS (reference sequence). In DNA, the CDR3 is TGTGCCTCCCGCCTCCTAAGAGTATTCCGGGGGATACGCGATAAACTCATCTTC. It translates to CASRLLRVFRGIRDKLIF.

There are a few counts of this clone. It differs at one base from a far larger clone, so likely a read error. Additional DNA sequences in this sample encode the identical CDR3. This CDR3 is CALGELLPIDTWEASKLIF. The CDR3 bases are TGTGCTCTTGGGGAACTGCTTCCTATAGATACGTGGGAGGCCTCCAAACTCATCTTT. The rearrangement links TRDV1 to TRDJ1; D may be TRDD2 (7 bases). Because TCRdb records no J gene, it was assigned here through a match of the DNA to germline. CDR3 length equals 19 residues. The V end lost 0 bases, the J end lost 8 bases, and 28 bases lay between the germline ends. CDR1 is TSWWSYY, CDR2 QGS, per germline.

This clone was seen a handful of times. A read error likely explains why the TCRdb protein, taken from a much larger clone, differs from this DNA's translation at residue 12; the protein shown is translated from the DNA. The rearrangement uses TRDV1 and TRDJ1; TRDD3 matches at 10 bases. CDR3 length: 18 residues. V dropped 9 bases and J dropped 1; count of bases not matched to a gene: 17. CDR1 is TSWWSYY and CDR2 is QGS in the germline V gene. For the CDR3, the DNA is TGTGCTCTCTGCTTCCTGCAACTTACTGGGGGATGCACCGATAAACTCATCTTT. It is translated as CALCFLQLTGGCTDKLIF.

This clone has ten or more counts. The protein recorded in TCRdb matches a much larger clone and deviates from this DNA's translation at residue 22, suggesting a read error; the protein here is obtained by translating the DNA. Other DNA sequences of this sample code for an identical CDR3. The gene calls are TRDV1 and TRDJ1; 10 bases are a match to TRDD3. This CDR3 region has 25 residues. Germline CDR1 and CDR2: TSWWSYY and QGS. The CDR3 DNA follows: TGTGCTCTTGGGGACTCTCCTACAACGGAACCCCAACCCCGTACTGGGGGATTACCAACCGATAACCTCATCTTT. As protein: CALGDSPTTEPQPRTGGLPTDNLIF.

Note on this clone: For this DNA, TCRdb reports the protein of a much larger clone, which diverges at residue 12, most likely from a read error; the protein presented here is translated directly from the DNA. This chain connects TRDV1 to TRDJ1, with 13 bases fitting TRDD3. As TCRdb names no J gene, one was assigned here on the basis of a DNA match to germline. The CDR3 length is 25 residues. Per germline, CDR1 TSWWSYY and CDR2 QGS. V trimming: 0 bases; J trimming: 2 bases; junction bases outside the gene matches: 27. CDR3 in DNA: TGTGCTCTTGGGGAACTGGGCCCCTGGGGGTACCAGCTTACTACTGGGGGATACGAGACCGATAAACTCATCTTT. This translates into CALGELGPWGYQLTTGGYETDKLIF.

At least ten counts were recorded for this clone. This DNA translates differently at residue 4 from the TCRdb protein, which is that of a much larger clone; a read error is likely, and the protein shown is the DNA's own translation. This rearrangement joins TRDV2 to TRDJ1; no clear D. The germline CDR1 and CDR2 sequences are GEAIGNYY and EKD. Trimming left V 5 bases short and J 3 bases short, with 21 bases between. The CDR3 spans 16 residues. The CDR3 is CACGQCRPSKPDKLIF. CDR3 nucleotides: TGTGCCTGTGGCCAATGCCGCCCCTCCAAGCCCGATAAACTCATCTTT.

This clone was seen ten or more times. The mismatch at residue 8 between this DNA's translation and the TCRdb protein of a much larger clone likely reflects a read error; the protein shown is translated from the DNA. V is TRDV1 and J is TRDJ1, with D possibly TRDD2 on 5 matching bases. Trimming shortened V by 0 bases and J by 8 bases, and 10 bases separated the two germline ends. CDR3 length: 13 residues. Germline V lookup: CDR1 TSWWSYY, CDR2 QGS. CDR3 region: CALGELVPYKLIF. Written as DNA, the CDR3 is TGTGCTCTTGGGGAACTAGTTCCCTACAAACTCATCTTT.

There are many counts of this clone. The rearrangement links TRDV1 to TRDJ1; TRDD2 is a possible D gene (6 bases). The length of the CDR3 is 19 residues. Deletions cut 3 bases from V and 0 bases from J, with 23 bases between. Germline V gene sequence: CDR1 TSWWSYY, CDR2 QGS. This chain's CDR3 is CALGDLLRPLLQYTDKLIF. The CDR3 coding sequence is TGTGCTCTTGGGGACCTCCTACGACCTCTGCTCCAGTACACCGATAAACTCATCTTT.

V and J are TRDV1 and TRDJ1, with 8 nucleotides matching TRDD3. Here the J gene came from matching the DNA to germline, since TCRdb omits it. Per germline, CDR1 TSWWSYY and CDR2 QGS. J gave up 0 bases and V 2 bases, and 29 bases lay outside the gene matches. This CDR3 is built from 24 residues. The CDR3: CALGESPPLGPLDWGELYTDKLIF. CDR3 bases: TGTGCTCTTGGGGAAAGCCCCCCCTTAGGGCCCCTCGACTGGGGGGAATTGTACACCGATAAACTCATCTTT.

In this sample, this clone turned up a few times. Only one base separates this from a far larger clonotype, so it likely reflects a read error. The sample holds other DNA sequences that translate to the same CDR3. This rearrangement joins TRDV1 to TRDJ1; the D is unclear. TCRdb does not report a J gene; here it was assigned by matching the DNA to germline references. The germline V gene has CDR1 TSWWSYY and CDR2 QGS. This CDR3 region has 23 residues. V lost 1 base and J 0 bases, leaving 33 bases between the germline ends. DNA for the CDR3: TGTGCTCTTGGGGAACGTTATCTACGAAAGGTGGGTGACCGTTTTACGTACACCGATAAACTCATCTTT. As protein: CALGERYLRKVGDRFTYTDKLIF.

This clone was seen ten or more times. This probably arose from a read error, given a far larger clone one base away. Different DNA sequences within this sample yield the same CDR3. The gene calls are TRDV1 and TRDJ1; tentatively, D is TRDD3 (7 bases). The germline V and J ends were trimmed by 2 bases and 5 bases, with 21 bases remaining between them. The CDR3 extends over 17 amino acids. Per germline, CDR1 TSWWSYY and CDR2 QGS. CDR3: CALGETSYWGSTDKLIF. The CDR3 nucleotides are TGTGCTCTTGGGGAAACGTCCTACTGGGGATCCACTGATAAACTCATCTTT.

This clone was counted a few times. This chain connects TRDV1 to TRDJ1; D may be TRDD2 (7 bases). The V and J ends lost 4 bases and 8 bases respectively, with 32 bases between them. Germline V gene sequence: CDR1 TSWWSYY, CDR2 QGS. The CDR3 spans 19 residues. The CDR3 DNA is TGTGCTCTTGGGGCGTCCTTCCTCGGGCCCCGAAATATTCCCTTAAAACTCATCTTT. Translated: CALGASFLGPRNIPLKLIF.

This clone was counted many times. This probably arose from a read error, given a far larger clone one base away. The sample has other DNA sequences that encode this CDR3 too. This chain links TRDV2 with TRDJ1, with 7 positions matching TRDD3. The CDR3 runs to 18 residues. The junction had 12 bases not matched to a gene; V was cut back by 0 bases and J by 0 bases. Germline CDR1 GEAIGNYY, CDR2 EKD. The CDR3 is CACDTLGLLGTHTDKLIF. In DNA, the CDR3 is TGTGCCTGTGACACCCTGGGCTTACTGGGGACGCACACCGATAAACTCATCTTT.